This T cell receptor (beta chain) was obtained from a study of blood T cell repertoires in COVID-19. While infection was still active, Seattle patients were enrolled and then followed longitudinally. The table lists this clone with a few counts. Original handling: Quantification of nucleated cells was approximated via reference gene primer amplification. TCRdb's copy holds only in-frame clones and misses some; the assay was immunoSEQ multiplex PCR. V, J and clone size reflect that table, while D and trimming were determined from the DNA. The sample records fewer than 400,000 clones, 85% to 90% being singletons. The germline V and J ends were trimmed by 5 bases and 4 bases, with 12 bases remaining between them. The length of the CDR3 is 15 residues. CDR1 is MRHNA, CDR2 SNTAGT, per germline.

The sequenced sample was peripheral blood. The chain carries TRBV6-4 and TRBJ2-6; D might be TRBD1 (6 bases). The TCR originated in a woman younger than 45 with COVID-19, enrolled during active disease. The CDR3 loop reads CASSSTGSGANVLTF. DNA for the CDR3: TGTGCCAGCAGTTCAACAGGGAGCGGGGCCAACGTCCTGACTTTC.